The text below deals with one TCR beta chain. Authors' data handling: From reference gene primer amplification, estimates of nucleated cell counts were derived. The table came from immunoSEQ multiplex PCR; TCRdb's copy has only in-frame clones and leaves some out. V and J calls and clone size follow that table, whereas D and trimming were derived from the DNA. The sample lists approximately 150,000 clones, about 89% seen once, with around 6.1% in the top ten. The sample is drawn from a study of blood T cell repertoires in COVID-19. Background on the study: Sites across the United States, Italy and Spain contributed samples from acute and convalescent COVID-19. In each case, the material was cDNA or gDNA derived from T cells, B-cell-depleted T cells, or PBMCs.

The CDR3 is made up of 15 amino acids. Trimming cost V 4 bases and J 3 bases; bases outside gene matches: 6. From germline, CDR1 is MNHEY and CDR2 SVGEGT. The chain uses TRBV6-2 or TRBV6-3 and TRBJ1-1; 9 bases line up with TRBD1. Sequenced input: peripheral blood. The origin of this receptor is a man older than 75 with acute or convalescent COVID-19. DNA of the CDR3: TGTGCCAGCAGTTTCGGGGACAGGGCCCACACTGAAGCTTTCTTT. This codes for CASSFGDRAHTEAFF.